This TCR beta chain was recorded in a study of blood T cell repertoires in COVID-19. Study-wide background: Samples representing acute and convalescent COVID-19 were sourced from the United States, Italy and Spain. T cells, B-cell-depleted T cells, or PBMCs supplied cDNA or gDNA.

The table came from immunoSEQ multiplex PCR; TCRdb's copy has only in-frame clones and leaves some out. Among fewer than 350,000 clones listed, just over 90% were seen once. Living in under 30 US areas, the participants were between about 18 and 100 years of age. Assignment of participants to cohorts was predicated upon participant-reported clinical history. Germline V lookup: CDR1 SGDLS, CDR2 YYNGEE. This CDR3 comprises 14 residues. Losses at the gene ends were 0 bases for V and 6 bases for J; bases not matched to a gene: 5. The material sequenced was PBMCs or T cells enriched from blood (not recorded which). The rearrangement uses TRBV9 and TRBJ1-1; 7 bases fit TRBD1. The TCR originated in a woman aged 40 to 55 with acute COVID-19. CDR3 DNA: TGTGCCAGCAGCGTAGGACAGGGATGGTCTGAAGCTTTCTTT. Translation: CASSVGQGWSEAFF.